This TCR beta chain originates from a study of identical twins. Study observations and caveats: Findings came from cross-sectional statistics, without long-term follow-up of donors. Surplus twin overlap in beta out-of-frame sequences was less pronounced.

Germline assignment: CDR1 SGHTA and CDR2 FQGNSA. V was cut by 7 bases and J by 1 base, with 10 bases left in between. This CDR3 is built from 13 residues. Each CDR3 protein gets one entry after TCRdb re-called the 5' RACE reads with MiXCR. Here the sample spans 250,000 or so distinct CDR3 sequences, 10% to 15% being singletons. This clonotype was recorded at least ten times. Its target is not known. The same specimen was also included in a second study, on yellow fever vaccine responses in identical twins.

The sequence was obtained from a woman between 18 and 29 years old in good health. The V gene is TRBV7-2, the J gene TRBJ2-5; D gene ambiguous. What was sequenced was memory (CD45RO+) T cells sorted from blood. CDR3 DNA: TGTGCCAGCAACCTTATAGCCCAAGAGACCCAGTACTTC. Its protein product is CASNLIAQETQYF.